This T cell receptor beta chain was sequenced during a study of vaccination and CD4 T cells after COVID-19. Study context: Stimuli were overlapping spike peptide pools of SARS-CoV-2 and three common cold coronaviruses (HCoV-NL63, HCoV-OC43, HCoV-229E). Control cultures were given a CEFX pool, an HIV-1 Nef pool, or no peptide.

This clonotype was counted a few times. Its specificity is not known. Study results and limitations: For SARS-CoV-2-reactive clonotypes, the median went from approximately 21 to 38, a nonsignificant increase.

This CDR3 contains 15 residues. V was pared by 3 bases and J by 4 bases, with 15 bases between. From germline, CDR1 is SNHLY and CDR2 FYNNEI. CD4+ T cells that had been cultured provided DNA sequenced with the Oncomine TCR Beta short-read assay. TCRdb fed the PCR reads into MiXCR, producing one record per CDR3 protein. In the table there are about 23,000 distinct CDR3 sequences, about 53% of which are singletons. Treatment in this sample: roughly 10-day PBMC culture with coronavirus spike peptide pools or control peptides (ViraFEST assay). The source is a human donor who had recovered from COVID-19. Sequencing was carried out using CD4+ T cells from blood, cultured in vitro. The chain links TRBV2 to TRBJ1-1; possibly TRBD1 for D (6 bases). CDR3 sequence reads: CASSEGLGASTEAFF. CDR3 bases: TGTGCCAGCAGTGAGGGGCTGGGGGCGAGCACTGAAGCTTTCTTT.